These T cell receptor beta chains were read from a single sample in a study of TIL therapy for anti-PD-1-resistant metastatic lung cancer. The method was immunoSEQ multiplex PCR; TCRdb's version includes in-frame clones alone and lacks a portion of them. The sample includes around 15,000 clones, 86% seen only once; the top ten take about 0.85%. The material was blood, obtained at baseline. These receptors all stem from a person aged 25-79 years with non-small cell lung cancer. CDR3s include the opening cysteine and the closing phenylalanine or tryptophan. The order of the fields is V gene, D gene, clone size, J gene, CDR3 protein, CDR3 DNA. D genes are given only for firm matches. Expanded clones get a size class; other rows say once, few or many, or leave the size out.

>TRBV10-3|-|-|TRBJ2-5
CAISDLRPWETQYF
TGTGCCATCAGTGATCTCCGGCCTTGGGAGACCCAGTACTTC
>TRBV30|-|once|TRBJ2-7
CAWSLVAVNNEQYF
TGTGCCTGGAGCCTGGTGGCCGTTAACAACGAGCAGTACTTC
>TRBV7-8|TRBD1|-|TRBJ1-2
CASTHPPGTGKYGYTF
TGTGCCAGCACTCATCCGCCCGGGACAGGGAAATATGGCTACACCTTC
>TRBV28|TRBD1|few|TRBJ1-2
CASSPITGAGHGYTF
TGTGCCAGCAGTCCAATTACAGGGGCCGGGCATGGCTACACCTTC
>TRBV6-5|-|-|TRBJ1-5
CASSLTSQPQHF
TGTGCCAGCAGTCTAACGAGTCAGCCCCAGCATTTT
>TRBV11-2|-|-|TRBJ2-7
CASSSIRDGYEQYF
TGTGCCAGCAGCTCTATCCGGGACGGATACGAGCAGTACTTC
>TRBV11-3|-|once|TRBJ1-1
CASKKDSLNPNTEAFF
TGTGCCAGCAAGAAGGACAGTCTGAACCCGAACACTGAAGCTTTCTTT
>TRBV7-7|-|few|TRBJ1-1
CASSLGTNTEAFF
TGTGCCAGCAGCTTAGGGACGAACACTGAAGCTTTCTTT
>TRBV6-8|-|-|TRBJ1-2
CADRGHRKGYTF
TGTGCCGATAGAGGACACCGGAAGGGCTACACCTTC
>TRBV27|-|few|TRBJ1-2
CASRSRVPYGYTF
TGTGCCAGCAGGTCCAGGGTCCCCTATGGCTACACCTTC
>TRBV11-2|TRBD1|-|TRBJ2-1
CASSLRPGQKTVQFF
TGTGCCAGCAGCTTAAGACCGGGACAGAAAACAGTACAGTTCTTC
>TRBV4-2|TRBD1|few|TRBJ1-2
CASSGTGGLRYTF
TGTGCCAGCAGCGGGACAGGGGGCTTACGCTACACCTTC
>TRBV11-3|-|-|TRBJ2-1
CASTPSKRPYNEQFF
TGTGCCAGCACCCCCTCTAAGCGGCCGTACAATGAGCAGTTCTTC
>TRBV27|-|-|TRBJ1-1
CASSLRAGEAFF
TGTGCCAGCAGTTTGAGGGCTGGTGAAGCTTTCTTT
>TRBV19|TRBD2|-|TRBJ2-3
CASSPRTSGGSPPAQYF
TGTGCCAGTAGTCCCCGGACTAGCGGGGGGAGCCCGCCGGCGCAGTATTTT
>TRBV19|TRBD1|few|TRBJ1-2
CASMRQGYGYTF
TGTGCCAGTATGAGACAGGGCTATGGCTACACCTTC
>TRBV5-1|-|-|TRBJ2-6
CASSPTAHSGANVLTF
TGCGCCAGCAGCCCGACAGCCCACTCTGGGGCCAACGTCCTGACTTTC
>TRBV6-1|-|-|TRBJ1-3
CASMDRRGSGNTIYF
TGTGCCAGCATGGACCGAAGAGGGTCTGGAAACACCATATATTTT
>TRBV4-3|TRBD2|-|TRBJ2-6
CASSQDRPSGALPGANVLTF
TGCGCCAGCAGCCAAGATCGGCCTAGCGGCGCCCTCCCTGGGGCCAACGTCCTGACTTTC
>TRBV21-1|-|-|TRBJ2-1
CASSGDNEQFF
TGTGCCAGCAGTGGGGACAATGAGCAGTTCTTC
>TRBV6-5|-|-|TRBJ1-1
CASNLYLGVGTEAFF
TGTGCCAGCAACCTTTACCTAGGGGTGGGCACTGAAGCTTTCTTT
>TRBV7-3|TRBD2|-|TRBJ2-3
CASSFNAVRGETQYF
TGTGCCAGCAGCTTCAACGCCGTACGGGGGGAGACGCAGTATTTT
>TRBV11-2|TRBD2|-|TRBJ2-1
CASSLTGSGGRNEQFF
TGTGCCAGCAGCTTAACCGGCAGCGGGGGAAGGAATGAGCAGTTCTTC
>TRBV4-3|TRBD1|-|TRBJ2-6
CASSRTGGGDGANVLTF
TGCGCCAGCAGCCGGACAGGGGGCGGGGATGGGGCCAACGTCCTGACTTTC
>TRBV27|TRBD1|-|TRBJ2-6
CASSPQGVGSGANVLTF
TGTGCCAGCAGTCCACAGGGGGTTGGTTCTGGGGCCAACGTCCTGACTTTC
>TRBV7-9|-|-|TRBJ2-6
CASSTSGANVLTF
TGTGCCAGCAGCACGTCTGGGGCCAACGTCCTGACTTTC
>TRBV7-2|-|-|TRBJ1-5
CASSPTASQPQHF
TGTGCCAGCAGCCCGACAGCGTCTCAGCCCCAGCATTTT
>TRBV10-3|-|few|TRBJ1-2
CAISRDHANYGYTF
TGTGCCATCAGCCGGGACCACGCTAACTATGGCTACACCTTC
>TRBV7-2|TRBD1|few|TRBJ1-2
CASRSSRDRSGYTF
TGTGCCAGCAGATCATCCCGGGACAGGTCCGGCTACACCTTC
>TRBV13|-|-|TRBJ1-3
CASSGQESSGNTIYF
TGTGCCAGCAGCGGCCAGGAGAGCTCTGGAAACACCATATATTTT
>TRBV13|-|-|TRBJ2-7
CASSPFGEFREQYF
TGTGCCAGCAGCCCTTTCGGGGAGTTTCGGGAGCAGTACTTC
>TRBV19|TRBD2|few|TRBJ2-1
CASQLAGGPVSEQFF
TGTGCCAGTCAACTAGCGGGAGGGCCTGTAAGTGAGCAGTTCTTC
>TRBV4-1|-|few|TRBJ1-2
CASSQTLGQSGYTF
TGCGCCAGCAGCCAAACTCTAGGACAGTCTGGCTACACCTTC
>TRBV18|-|-|TRBJ1-2
CASSTAQINRGYTF
TGTGCCAGCTCTACGGCCCAAATTAATCGGGGCTACACCTTC
>TRBV7-2|-|-|TRBJ1-5
CASSPKAGAQPQHF
TGTGCCAGCAGCCCGAAGGCGGGGGCCCAGCCCCAGCATTTT
>TRBV7-2|TRBD2|-|TRBJ2-4
CASSLDGSGRIQYF
TGTGCCAGCAGCTTAGATGGTAGCGGGCGGATTCAGTACTTC
>TRBV4-2|TRBD2|-|TRBJ2-1
CASSPEIAGGDEQFF
TGTGCCAGCAGCCCCGAGATAGCGGGAGGTGATGAGCAGTTCTTC
>TRBV15|-|-|TRBJ2-3
CATSRGRQDSPTDTQYF
TGTGCCACCAGCAGAGGTCGGCAGGACAGCCCCACAGATACGCAGTATTTT
>TRBV13|TRBD1|-|TRBJ2-2
CASSSRGIRNGELFF
TGTGCCAGCAGCTCCAGGGGGATTAGGAACGGGGAGCTGTTTTTT
>TRBV28|-|-|TRBJ2-1
CASSLFRAVDEQFF
TGTGCCAGCAGTTTATTCAGGGCAGTCGATGAGCAGTTCTTC
>TRBV11-3|TRBD1|-|TRBJ1-2
CASSSSGTGYGYTF
TGTGCCAGCAGCTCTAGTGGGACAGGGTACGGCTACACCTTC
>TRBV28|-|-|TRBJ1-3
CASRTPGGGSGNTIYF
TGTGCCAGCAGGACGCCTGGGGGGGGCTCTGGAAACACCATATATTTT
>TRBV27|-|-|TRBJ2-6
CASSYGSGANVLTF
TGTGCCAGCAGTTACGGGTCTGGGGCCAACGTCCTGACTTTC
>TRBV6-6|-|-|TRBJ1-5
CASSYSRDTGQPQHF
TGTGCCAGCAGTTACTCCCGGGACACGGGGCAGCCCCAGCATTTT
>TRBV7-6|-|-|TRBJ2-5
CASSPTRKETQYF
TGTGCCAGCAGCCCAACAAGGAAAGAGACCCAGTACTTC
>TRBV7-2|-|-|TRBJ2-7
CASTFARGDEQYF
TGTGCCAGCACCTTCGCAAGAGGCGACGAGCAGTACTTC
>TRBV9|TRBD1|once|TRBJ1-3
CASSRTGPSSGNTIYF
TGTGCCAGCAGCAGGACAGGTCCTAGCTCTGGAAACACCATATATTTT
>TRBV13|TRBD1|-|TRBJ2-2
CASSPRDRNTGELFF
TGTGCCAGCAGCCCCCGGGACAGAAACACCGGGGAGCTGTTTTTT
>TRBV16|-|-|TRBJ2-1
CASSRAMVRGEQFF
TGTGCCAGCAGCCGTGCGATGGTGCGGGGTGAGCAGTTCTTC
>TRBV27|-|-|TRBJ1-2
CASSRANYGYTF
TGTGCCAGCAGTCGGGCGAACTATGGCTACACCTTC
>TRBV5-5|-|-|TRBJ2-2
CASSFTFNTGELFF
TGTGCCAGCAGCTTCACCTTCAACACCGGGGAGCTGTTTTTT
>TRBV11-2|TRBD2|-|TRBJ2-1
CASSFGSGRGEQFF
TGTGCCAGCAGCTTCGGTAGCGGGAGGGGTGAGCAGTTCTTC
>TRBV19|TRBD2|once|TRBJ2-1
CASSPMGLAGIDEQFF
TGTGCCAGTAGCCCGATGGGACTAGCGGGAATTGATGAGCAGTTCTTC